This T cell receptor (beta chain) was sequenced during a study of CD8+ T cells in alopecia areata. At the level of the study: For the treated group, dosing was oral tofacitinib at 5 to 10 mg twice daily.

Findings and caveats of the study: Scalp data also include sequences from resident alphabeta T cells of normal skin. Scalp lesions, especially in alopecia totalis/universalis, had higher clonality than normal scalp.

Sorting from PBMCs produced CD4+ and CD8+ T cells. As concerns this clone: The antigen remains unidentified.

As the sequencing template, cDNA was produced by extracting RNA and reverse transcribing it. This table comes from immunoSEQ multiplex PCR, and its TCRdb copy is limited to in-frame clones, with some not included. The sample lists around 140,000 clones, about 47% occurring once. The CDR3 has 14 residues. Germline assignment: CDR1 SEHNR and CDR2 FQNEAQ (reference sequence). V was trimmed by 0 bases and J by 0 bases, leaving 5 bases between them. V is TRBV7-9 and J is TRBJ2-5, with TRBD2 as a possible D gene (5 bases). This material consisted of CD8+ T cells sorted from blood, taken at week 0. This receptor was obtained from a human donor with alopecia areata. The DNA for the CDR3 is TGTGCCAGCAGCTTAGCGGAGGACCAAGAGACCCAGTACTTC. Protein: CASSLAEDQETQYF. Full variable domain (remainder filled in from reference TRBV7-9 and TRBJ2-5): DTGVSQNPRHKITKRGQNVTFRCDPISEHNRLYWYRQTLGQGPEFLTYFQNEAQLEKSRLLSDRFSAERPKGSFSTLEIQRTEQGDSAMYLCASSLAEDQETQYFGPGTRLLVL.